This TCR beta chain was observed in a study of control samples from healthy donors and cancer patients. Germline CDR1 SGHRS, CDR2 YFSETQ. V lost 0 bases, J lost 1 base, and 0 bases stayed unmatched. This CDR3 is 16 amino acids long. The repertoire was sequenced with immunoSEQ multiplex PCR; TCRdb's copy has only in-frame clones and lacks some. The repertoire consists of 89,000 or so clones, with around 87% occurring once and the leading ten covering 20% to 25%. This receptor was obtained from a man aged 50 or older in good health. This rearrangement joins TRBV5-1 to TRBJ1-5, with 11 bases that match TRBD1. The sample taken for sequencing was blood. This CDR3 reads CASSLGTGGSNQPQHF. CDR3 nucleotide sequence: TGCGCCAGCAGCTTGGGGACAGGGGGCAGCAATCAGCCCCAGCATTTT.